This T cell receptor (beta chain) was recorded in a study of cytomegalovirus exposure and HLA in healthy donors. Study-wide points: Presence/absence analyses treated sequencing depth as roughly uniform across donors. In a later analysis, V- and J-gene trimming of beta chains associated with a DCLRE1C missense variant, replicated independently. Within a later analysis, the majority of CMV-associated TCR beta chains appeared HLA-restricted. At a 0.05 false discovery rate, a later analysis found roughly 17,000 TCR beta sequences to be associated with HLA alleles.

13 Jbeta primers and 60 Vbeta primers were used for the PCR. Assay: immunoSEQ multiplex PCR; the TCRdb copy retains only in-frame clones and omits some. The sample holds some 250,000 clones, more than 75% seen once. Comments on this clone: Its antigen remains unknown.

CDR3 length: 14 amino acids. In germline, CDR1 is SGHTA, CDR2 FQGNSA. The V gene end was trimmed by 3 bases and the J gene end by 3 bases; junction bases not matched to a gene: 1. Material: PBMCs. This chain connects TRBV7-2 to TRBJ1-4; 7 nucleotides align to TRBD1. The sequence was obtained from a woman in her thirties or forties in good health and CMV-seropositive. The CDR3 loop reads CASSFGTANEKLFF. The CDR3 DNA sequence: TGTGCCAGCAGCTTCGGGACAGCTAATGAAAAACTGTTTTTT.